Each of the 7 T cell receptor beta chains below was sequenced from the same sample in a study of T cell changes during pregnancy in multiple sclerosis. The assay was immunoSEQ multiplex PCR, and TCRdb's table has in-frame clones only and misses some. Among 57,000 or so clones, around 93% were seen once, and the ten largest hold about 3.7%. Material: peripheral blood, obtained after pregnancy. The receptors come from a female donor in good health, enrolled as a control in a pregnancy study.

This chain joins TRBV6-5 and TRBJ2-7, with D perhaps TRBD1 (6 bases). Germline CDR1 MNHEY, CDR2 SVGAGI. CDR3 length: 15 amino acids. V shed 0 bases and J shed 7 bases, with 16 bases lying between them. DNA of the CDR3: TGTGCCAGCAGTTACTCGTTGGGACACTGGAGGGAGCAGTACTTC. This gives the protein CASSYSLGHWREQYF.

The chain couples TRBV18 to TRBJ1-4; possibly TRBD1 for D (5 bases). CDR3 length equals 16 residues. V lost 0 bases to trimming and J lost 8 bases, with 16 bases between them. Germline-derived CDR1 and CDR2 are KGHSH and LQKENI. The CDR3 DNA is TGTGCCAGCTCACCACCGGATAGGGGTTTTGAGGAAAAACTGTTTTTT. Protein product: CASSPPDRGFEEKLFF.

This clone is a singleton in its sample. V and J are TRBV19 and TRBJ1-5, with 8 bases lining up with TRBD1. Per the germline V gene, CDR1 is LNHDA and CDR2 is SQIVND (reference sequence). Trimming at V came to 1 base and at J to 5 bases, leaving 4 bases not matched to a gene. The CDR3 runs to 15 residues. This chain's CDR3 is CASSIGQGPHQPQHF. The CDR3, as DNA: TGTGCCAGTAGTATAGGACAGGGGCCTCATCAGCCCCAGCATTTT.

This chain uses TRBV27 with TRBJ2-3; no definite D call. This CDR3 contains 13 residues. Deletions cut 3 bases from V and 5 bases from J, with 9 bases between. Germline CDR1 and CDR2: MNHEY and SMNVEV (reference sequence). This CDR3 reads CASSFSRVDTQYF. The CDR3 nucleotides read TGTGCCAGCAGTTTTTCTCGGGTAGATACGCAGTATTTT.

This chain connects TRBV7-2 to TRBJ2-7; tentatively, D is TRBD1 (5 bases). CDR3 size: 12 residues. Trimming took off 1 base at V and 6 bases at J, with 7 bases between the two ends. CDR1 is SGHTA, CDR2 FQGNSA, per germline. CDR3 residues: CASSLERGEQYF. The DNA of the CDR3 is TGTGCCAGCAGCTTAGAAAGGGGCGAGCAGTACTTC. The full variable domain, in which reference TRBV7-2 and TRBJ2-7 provide the parts outside the CDR3, is GAGVSQSPSNKVTEKGKDVELRCDPISGHTALYWYRQSLGQGLEFLIYFQGNSAPDKSGLPSDRFSAERTGGSVSTLTIQRTQQEDSAVYLCASSLERGEQYFGPGTRLTVT.

V usage is TRBV18 and J usage is TRBJ2-3, with a possible D match to TRBD2 (6 bases). Germline V gene data show CDR1 as KGHSH and CDR2 as LQKENI. The CDR3 consists of 15 residues. The V gene lost 2 bases and the J gene lost 4 bases, with 13 bases spanning the gap. Here the CDR3 reads CASSPGPGRPDTQYF. For the CDR3, the DNA is TGTGCCAGCTCACCAGGGCCAGGGAGGCCAGATACGCAGTATTTT.

The rearrangement uses TRBV7-2 and TRBJ2-3, with D possibly being TRBD2 (6 bases). Germline-derived CDR1 and CDR2 are SGHTA and FQGNSA. This CDR3 region has 14 residues. Trimming cost V 1 base and J 6 bases, with 11 bases left between them. Written as DNA, the CDR3 is TGTGCCAGCAGCTTAGAAATGGGGAGGGATACGCAGTATTTT. This translates into CASSLEMGRDTQYF.